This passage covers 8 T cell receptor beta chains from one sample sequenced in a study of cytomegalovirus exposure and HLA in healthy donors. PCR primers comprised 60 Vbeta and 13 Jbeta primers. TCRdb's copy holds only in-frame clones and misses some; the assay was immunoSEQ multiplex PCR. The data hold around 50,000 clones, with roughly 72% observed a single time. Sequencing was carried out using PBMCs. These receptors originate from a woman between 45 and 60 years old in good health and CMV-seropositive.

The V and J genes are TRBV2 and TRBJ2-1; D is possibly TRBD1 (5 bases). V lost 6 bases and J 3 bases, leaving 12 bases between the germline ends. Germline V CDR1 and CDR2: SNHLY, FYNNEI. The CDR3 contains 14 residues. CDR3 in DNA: TGTGCCAGCAGAAGCGAAGGGGTCTACAATGAGCAGTTCTTC. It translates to CASRSEGVYNEQFF.

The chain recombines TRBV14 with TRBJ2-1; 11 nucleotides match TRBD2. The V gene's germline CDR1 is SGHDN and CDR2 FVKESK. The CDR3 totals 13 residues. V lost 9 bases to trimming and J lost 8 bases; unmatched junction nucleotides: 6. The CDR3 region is CASTSGGVDEQFF. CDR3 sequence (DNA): TGTGCCAGTACTAGCGGGGGTGTCGATGAGCAGTTCTTC. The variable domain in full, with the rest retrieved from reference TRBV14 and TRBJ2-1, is EAGVTQFPSHSVIEKGQTVTLRCDPISGHDNLYWYRRVMGKEIKFLLHFVKESKQDESGMPNNRFLAERTGGTYSTLKVQPAELEDSGVYFCASTSGGVDEQFFGPGTRLTVL.

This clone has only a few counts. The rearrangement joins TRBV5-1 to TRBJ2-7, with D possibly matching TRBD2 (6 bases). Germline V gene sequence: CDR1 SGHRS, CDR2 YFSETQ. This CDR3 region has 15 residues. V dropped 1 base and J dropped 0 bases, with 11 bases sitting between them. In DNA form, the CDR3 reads TGCGCCAGCAGCTTGTTTGCGGGGACCTCCTACGAGCAGTACTTC. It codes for CASSLFAGTSYEQYF.

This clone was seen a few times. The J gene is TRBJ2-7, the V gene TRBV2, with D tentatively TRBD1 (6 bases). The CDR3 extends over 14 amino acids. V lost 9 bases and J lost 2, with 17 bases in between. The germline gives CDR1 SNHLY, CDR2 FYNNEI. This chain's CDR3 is CASGNRDTPYEQYF. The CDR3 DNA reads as TGTGCCAGTGGAAACCGGGACACCCCCTACGAGCAGTACTTC. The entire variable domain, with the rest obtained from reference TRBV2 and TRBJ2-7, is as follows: EPEVTQTPSHQVTQMGQEVILRCVPISNHLYFYWYRQILGQKVEFLVSFYNNEISEKSEIFDDQFSVERPDGSNFTLKIRSTKLEDSAMYFCASGNRDTPYEQYFGPGTRLTVT.

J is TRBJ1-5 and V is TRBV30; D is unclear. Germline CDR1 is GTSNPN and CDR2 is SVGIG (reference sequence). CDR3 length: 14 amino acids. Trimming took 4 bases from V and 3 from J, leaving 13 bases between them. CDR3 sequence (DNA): TGTGCCTGGACCCTAGTCGGCCACAATCAGCCCCAGCATTTT. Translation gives CAWTLVGHNQPQHF. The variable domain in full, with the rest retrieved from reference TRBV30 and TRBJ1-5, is SQTIHQWPATLVQPVGSPLSLECTVEGTSNPNLYWYRQAAGRGLQLLFYSVGIGQISSEVPQNLSASRPQDRQFILSSKKLLLSDSGFYLCAWTLVGHNQPQHFGDGTRLSIL.

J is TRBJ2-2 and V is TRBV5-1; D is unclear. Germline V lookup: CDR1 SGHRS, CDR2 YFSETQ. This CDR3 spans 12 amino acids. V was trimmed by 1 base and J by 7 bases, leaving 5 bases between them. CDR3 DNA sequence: TGCGCCAGCAGCTTGCTTCTCGGGGAGCTGTTTTTT. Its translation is CASSLLLGELFF.

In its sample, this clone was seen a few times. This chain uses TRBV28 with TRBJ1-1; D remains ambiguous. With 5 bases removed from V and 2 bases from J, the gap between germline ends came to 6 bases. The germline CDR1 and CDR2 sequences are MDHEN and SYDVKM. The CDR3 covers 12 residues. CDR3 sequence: CASSVFNTEAFF. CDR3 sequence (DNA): TGTGCCAGCAGTGTCTTTAACACTGAAGCTTTCTTT.

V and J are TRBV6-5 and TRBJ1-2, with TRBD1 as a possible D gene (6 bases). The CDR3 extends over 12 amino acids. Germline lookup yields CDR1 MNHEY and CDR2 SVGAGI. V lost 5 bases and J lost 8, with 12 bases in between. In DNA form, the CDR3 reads TGTGCCAGCAGTCGAGGGGGAAGGGGCTACACCTTC. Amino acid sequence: CASSRGGRGYTF.